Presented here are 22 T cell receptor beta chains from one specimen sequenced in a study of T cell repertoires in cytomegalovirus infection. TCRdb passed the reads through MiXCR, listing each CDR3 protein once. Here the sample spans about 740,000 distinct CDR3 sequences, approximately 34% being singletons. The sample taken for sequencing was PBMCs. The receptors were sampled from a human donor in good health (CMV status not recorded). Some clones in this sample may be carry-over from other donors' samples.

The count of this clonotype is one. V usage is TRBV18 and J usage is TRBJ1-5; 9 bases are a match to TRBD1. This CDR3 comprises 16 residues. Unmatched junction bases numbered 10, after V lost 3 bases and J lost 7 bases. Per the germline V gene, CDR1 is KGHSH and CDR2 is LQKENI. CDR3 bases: TGTGCCAGCTCACCCAACGGACAGGGGTTAGGGCAGCCCCAGCATTTT. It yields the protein CASSPNGQGLGQPQHF.

CDR3 amino acids: CSAQRIAGEQFF. As DNA, the CDR3 is TGCAGTGCTCAACGAATCGCGGGTGAGCAGTTCTTC. The chain joins TRBV20-1 to TRBJ2-1, with D possibly being TRBD2 (5 bases). The CDR3 contains 12 residues. Germline CDR1 is DFQATT and CDR2 is SNEGSKA (reference sequence). Trimming removed 5 bases from V and 9 bases from J, with 14 bases in between.

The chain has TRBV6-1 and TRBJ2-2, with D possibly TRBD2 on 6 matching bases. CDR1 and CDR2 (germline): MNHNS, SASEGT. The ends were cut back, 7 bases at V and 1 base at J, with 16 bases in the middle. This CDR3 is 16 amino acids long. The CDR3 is CASNFLGGRNTGELFF. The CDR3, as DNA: TGTGCCAGCAACTTCCTGGGGGGACGGAACACCGGGGAGCTGTTTTTT.

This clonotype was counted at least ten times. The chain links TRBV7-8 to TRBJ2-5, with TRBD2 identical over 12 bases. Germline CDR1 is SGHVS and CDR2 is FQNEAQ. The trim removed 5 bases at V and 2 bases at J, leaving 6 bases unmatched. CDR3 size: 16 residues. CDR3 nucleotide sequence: TGTGCCAGCAGCGGCGGGACTAGCGGGTTTCAAGAGACCCAGTACTTC. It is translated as CASSGGTSGFQETQYF.

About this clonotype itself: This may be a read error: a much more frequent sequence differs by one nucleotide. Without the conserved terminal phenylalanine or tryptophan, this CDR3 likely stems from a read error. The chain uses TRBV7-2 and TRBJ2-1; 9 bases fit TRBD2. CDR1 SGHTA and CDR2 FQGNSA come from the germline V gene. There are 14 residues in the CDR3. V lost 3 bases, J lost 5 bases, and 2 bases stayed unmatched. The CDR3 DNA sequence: TGTGCCAGCAGCTTTAGCGGGGGAAACAATGAGCAGTTCTTA. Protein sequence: CASSFSGGNNEQFL.

The CDR3 sequence: CAPLERTVSTEAFF. CDR3 in DNA: TGTGCCCCCCTAGAAAGAACAGTTTCCACTGAAGCTTTCTTT. The rearrangement uses TRBV6-1 and TRBJ1-1; D gene unclear. The CDR3 totals 14 residues. CDR1 and CDR2 from the germline V gene are MNHNS and SASEGT. V lost 11 bases, J lost 4 bases, and 20 bases lay in between.

The CDR3 sequence is CASRAPGTGNEKLFF. The CDR3 DNA is TGTGCCAGCCGAGCCCCCGGGACAGGCAATGAAAAACTGTTTTTT. V is TRBV28 and J is TRBJ1-4; 8 bases agree with TRBD1. Trimming took 8 bases from V and 5 from J; bases not matched to a gene: 10. From germline, CDR1 is MDHEN and CDR2 SYDVKM. The CDR3 has 15 amino acids.

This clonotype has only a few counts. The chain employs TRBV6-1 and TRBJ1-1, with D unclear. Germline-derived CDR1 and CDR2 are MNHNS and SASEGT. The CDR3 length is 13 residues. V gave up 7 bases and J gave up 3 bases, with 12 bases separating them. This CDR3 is CASTGTGYTEAFF. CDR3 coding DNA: TGTGCCAGCACGGGTACCGGCTACACTGAAGCTTTCTTT.

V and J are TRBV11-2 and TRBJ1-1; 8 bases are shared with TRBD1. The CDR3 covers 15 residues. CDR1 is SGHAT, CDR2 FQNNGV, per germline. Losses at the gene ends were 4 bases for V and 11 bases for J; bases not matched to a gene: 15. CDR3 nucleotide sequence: TGTGCCAGCAGCTCCACCCTCGCGCAGGGGGCGCGGGCTTTCTTT. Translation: CASSSTLAQGARAFF.

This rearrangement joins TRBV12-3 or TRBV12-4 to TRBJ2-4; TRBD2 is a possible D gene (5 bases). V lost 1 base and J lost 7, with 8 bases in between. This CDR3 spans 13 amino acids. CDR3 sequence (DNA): TGTGCCAGCAGTTTAGACGGCGGGAACATTCAGTACTTC. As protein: CASSLDGGNIQYF.

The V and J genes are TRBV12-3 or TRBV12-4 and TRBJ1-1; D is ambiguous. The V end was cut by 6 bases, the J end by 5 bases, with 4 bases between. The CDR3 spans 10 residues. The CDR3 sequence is CASRVTEAFF. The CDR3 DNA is TGTGCCAGCAGAGTAACTGAAGCTTTCTTT.

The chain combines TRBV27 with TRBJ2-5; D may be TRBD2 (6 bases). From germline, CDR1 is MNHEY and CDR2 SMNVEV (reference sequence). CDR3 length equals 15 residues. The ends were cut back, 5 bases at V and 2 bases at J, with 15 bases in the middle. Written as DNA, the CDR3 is TGTGCCAGCAGTCTGAGGGCGACTAGACAAGAGACCCAGTACTTC. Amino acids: CASSLRATRQETQYF.

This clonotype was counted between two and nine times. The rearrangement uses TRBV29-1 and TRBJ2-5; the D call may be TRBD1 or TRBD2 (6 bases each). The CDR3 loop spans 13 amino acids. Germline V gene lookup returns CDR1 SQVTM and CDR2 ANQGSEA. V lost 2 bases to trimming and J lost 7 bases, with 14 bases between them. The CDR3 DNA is TGCAGCGTTGAAAGGGGGACGCGGGGGACCCAGTACTTC. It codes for CSVERGTRGTQYF.

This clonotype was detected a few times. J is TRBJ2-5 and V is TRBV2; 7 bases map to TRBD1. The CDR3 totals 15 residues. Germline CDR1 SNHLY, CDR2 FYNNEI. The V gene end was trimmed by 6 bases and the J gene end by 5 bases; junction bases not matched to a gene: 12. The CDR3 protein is CASRPPDRAGETQYF. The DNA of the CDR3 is TGTGCCAGCAGGCCACCAGACAGGGCGGGCGAGACCCAGTACTTC.

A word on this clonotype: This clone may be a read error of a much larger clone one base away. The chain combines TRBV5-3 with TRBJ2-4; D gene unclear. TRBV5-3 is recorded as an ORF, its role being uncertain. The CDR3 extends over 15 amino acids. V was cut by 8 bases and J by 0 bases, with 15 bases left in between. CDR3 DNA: TGTGCCAGCCGCTTGAGTCAGACAGCCAAAAACATTCAGTACTTC. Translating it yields CASRLSQTAKNIQYF.

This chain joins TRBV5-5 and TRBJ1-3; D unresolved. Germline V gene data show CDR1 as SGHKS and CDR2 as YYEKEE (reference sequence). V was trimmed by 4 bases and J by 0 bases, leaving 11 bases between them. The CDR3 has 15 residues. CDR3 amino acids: CASSLSGLSGNTIYF. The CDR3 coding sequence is TGTGCCAGCAGCCTATCGGGCCTCTCTGGAAACACCATATATTTT.

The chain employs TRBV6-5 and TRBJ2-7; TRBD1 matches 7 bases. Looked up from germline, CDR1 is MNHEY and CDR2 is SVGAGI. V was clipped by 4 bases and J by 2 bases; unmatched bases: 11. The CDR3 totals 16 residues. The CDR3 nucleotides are TGTGCCAGCAGTTCTACCCTTTTACAGGGGCCCTACGAGCAGTACTTC. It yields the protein CASSSTLLQGPYEQYF.

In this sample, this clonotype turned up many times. The CDR3 DNA reads TGTGCCAGCAGCTTAAAGCCAGAGGCCATTTATGGCTACACCTTC. Translating it yields CASSLKPEAIYGYTF. The chain carries TRBV7-2 and TRBJ1-2; D ambiguous. Trimming pared 2 bases from V and 5 bases from J, leaving 15 bases between. This CDR3 comprises 15 residues. CDR1 is SGHTA and CDR2 is FQGNSA in the germline V gene.

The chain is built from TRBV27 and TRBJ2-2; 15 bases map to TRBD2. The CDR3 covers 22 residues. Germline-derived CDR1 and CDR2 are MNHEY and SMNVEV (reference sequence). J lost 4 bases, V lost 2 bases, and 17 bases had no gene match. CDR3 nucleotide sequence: TGTGCCAGCAGTTTAGGATCCGTGTGGACTAGCGGGAGGGGAGGACGCACCGGGGAGCTGTTTTTT. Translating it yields CASSLGSVWTSGRGGRTGELFF.

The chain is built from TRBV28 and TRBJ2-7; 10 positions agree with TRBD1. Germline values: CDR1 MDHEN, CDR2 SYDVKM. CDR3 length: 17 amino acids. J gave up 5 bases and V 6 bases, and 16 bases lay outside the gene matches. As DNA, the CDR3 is TGTGCCAGCAGGGGGACAGGGGACGCTGAACTTGGGGACGAGCAGTACTTC. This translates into CASRGTGDAELGDEQYF.

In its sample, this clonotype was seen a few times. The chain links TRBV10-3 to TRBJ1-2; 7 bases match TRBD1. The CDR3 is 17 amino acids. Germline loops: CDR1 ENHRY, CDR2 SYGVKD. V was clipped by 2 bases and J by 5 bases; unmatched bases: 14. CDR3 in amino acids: CAISEATGAGAGYGYTF. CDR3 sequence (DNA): TGTGCCATCAGTGAGGCAACAGGGGCGGGGGCAGGGTATGGCTACACCTTC.

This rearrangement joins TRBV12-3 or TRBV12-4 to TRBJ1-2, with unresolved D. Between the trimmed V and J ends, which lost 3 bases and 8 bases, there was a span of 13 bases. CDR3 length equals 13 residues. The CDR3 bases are TGTGCCAGCAGTTTCAGCGGCTCCAAGGGCTACACCTTC. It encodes CASSFSGSKGYTF.